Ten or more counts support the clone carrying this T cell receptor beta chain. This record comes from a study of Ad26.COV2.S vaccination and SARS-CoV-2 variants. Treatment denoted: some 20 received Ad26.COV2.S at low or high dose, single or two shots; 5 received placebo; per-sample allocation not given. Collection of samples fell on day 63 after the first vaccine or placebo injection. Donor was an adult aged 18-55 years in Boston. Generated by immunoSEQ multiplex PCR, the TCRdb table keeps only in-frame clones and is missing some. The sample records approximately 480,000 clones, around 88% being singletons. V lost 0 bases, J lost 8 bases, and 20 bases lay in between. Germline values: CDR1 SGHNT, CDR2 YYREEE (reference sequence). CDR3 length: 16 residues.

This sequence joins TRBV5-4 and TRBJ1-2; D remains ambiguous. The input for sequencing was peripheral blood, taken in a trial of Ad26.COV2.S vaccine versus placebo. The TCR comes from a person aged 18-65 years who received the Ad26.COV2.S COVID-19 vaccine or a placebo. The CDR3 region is CASSLGGLQDVGGYTF. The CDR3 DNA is TGTGCCAGCAGCTTGGGCGGCCTACAAGACGTCGGGGGCTACACCTTC.